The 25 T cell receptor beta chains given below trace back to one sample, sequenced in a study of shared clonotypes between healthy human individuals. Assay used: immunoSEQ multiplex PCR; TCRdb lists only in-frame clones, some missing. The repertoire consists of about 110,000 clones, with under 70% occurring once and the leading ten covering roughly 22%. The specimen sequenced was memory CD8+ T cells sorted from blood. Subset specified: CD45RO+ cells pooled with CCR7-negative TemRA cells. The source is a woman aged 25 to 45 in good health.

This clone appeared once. As DNA, the CDR3 is TGTGCCAGCTCACCCGCTAGCGGAAACACCGGGGAGCTGTTTTTT. It encodes CASSPASGNTGELFF. V is TRBV18 and J is TRBJ2-2; 7 bases fit TRBD2. The CDR3 sequence is 15 residues long. Germline V gives CDR1 KGHSH, CDR2 LQKENI. Trimming at V came to 3 bases and at J to 2 bases, leaving 3 bases not matched to a gene.

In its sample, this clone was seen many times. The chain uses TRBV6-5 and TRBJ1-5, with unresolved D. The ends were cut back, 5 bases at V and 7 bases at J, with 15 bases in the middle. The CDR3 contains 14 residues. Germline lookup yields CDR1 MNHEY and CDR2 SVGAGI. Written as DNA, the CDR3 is TGTGCCAGCAGTGAATCCGAAGGAGGGCAGCCCCAGCATTTT. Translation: CASSESEGGQPQHF.

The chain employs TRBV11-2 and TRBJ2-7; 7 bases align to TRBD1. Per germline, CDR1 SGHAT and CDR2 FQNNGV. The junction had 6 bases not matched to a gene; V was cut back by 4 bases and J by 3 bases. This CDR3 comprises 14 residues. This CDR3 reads CASSYRDSYYEQYF. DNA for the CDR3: TGTGCCAGCAGCTACCGGGACAGTTACTACGAGCAGTACTTC.

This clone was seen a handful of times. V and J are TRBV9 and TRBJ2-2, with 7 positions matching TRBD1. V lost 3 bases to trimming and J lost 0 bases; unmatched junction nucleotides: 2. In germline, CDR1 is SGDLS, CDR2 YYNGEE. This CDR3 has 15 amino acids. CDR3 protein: CASSAGQANTGELFF. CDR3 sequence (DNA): TGTGCCAGCAGCGCCGGACAGGCGAACACCGGGGAGCTGTTTTTT.

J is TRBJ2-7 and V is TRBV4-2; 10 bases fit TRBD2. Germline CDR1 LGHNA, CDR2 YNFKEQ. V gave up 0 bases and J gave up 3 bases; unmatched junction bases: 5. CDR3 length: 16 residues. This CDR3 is CASSQEWTSGNYEQYF. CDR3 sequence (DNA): TGTGCCAGCAGCCAAGAATGGACTAGCGGAAACTACGAGCAGTACTTC.

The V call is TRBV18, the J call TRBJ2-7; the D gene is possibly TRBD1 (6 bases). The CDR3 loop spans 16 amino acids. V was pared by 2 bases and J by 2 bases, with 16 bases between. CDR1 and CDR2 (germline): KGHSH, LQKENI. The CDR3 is CASSPRAGTLAYEQYF. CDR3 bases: TGTGCCAGCTCACCAAGGGCCGGGACATTGGCCTACGAGCAGTACTTC. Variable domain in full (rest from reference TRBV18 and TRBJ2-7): NAGVMQNPRHLVRRRGQEARLRCSPMKGHSHVYWYRQLPEEGLKFMVYLQKENIIDESGMPKERFSAEFPKEGPSILRIQQVVRGDSAAYFCASSPRAGTLAYEQYFGPGTRLTVT.

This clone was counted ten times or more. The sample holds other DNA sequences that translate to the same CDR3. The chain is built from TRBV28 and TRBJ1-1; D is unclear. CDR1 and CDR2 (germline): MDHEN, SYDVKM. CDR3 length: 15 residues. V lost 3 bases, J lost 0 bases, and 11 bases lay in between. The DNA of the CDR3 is TGTGCCAGCAGTTTTAGGGTCAGCTTGAACACTGAAGCTTTCTTT. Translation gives CASSFRVSLNTEAFF. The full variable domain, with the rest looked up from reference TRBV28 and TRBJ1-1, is DVKVTQSSRYLVKRTGEKVFLECVQDMDHENMFWYRQDPGLGLRLIYFSYDVKMKEKGDIPEGYSVSREKKERFSLILESASTNQTSMYLCASSFRVSLNTEAFFGQGTRLTVV.

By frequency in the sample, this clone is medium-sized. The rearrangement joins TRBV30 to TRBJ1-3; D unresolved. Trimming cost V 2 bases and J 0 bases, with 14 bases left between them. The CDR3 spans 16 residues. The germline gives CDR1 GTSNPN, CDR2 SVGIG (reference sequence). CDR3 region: CAWSSSLGPSGNTIYF. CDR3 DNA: TGTGCCTGGAGTAGCTCTCTGGGTCCCTCTGGAAACACCATATATTTT. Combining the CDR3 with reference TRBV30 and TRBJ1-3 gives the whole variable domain SQTIHQWPATLVQPVGSPLSLECTVEGTSNPNLYWYRQAAGRGLQLLFYSVGIGQISSEVPQNLSASRPQDRQFILSSKKLLLSDSGFYLCAWSSSLGPSGNTIYFGEGSWLTVV.

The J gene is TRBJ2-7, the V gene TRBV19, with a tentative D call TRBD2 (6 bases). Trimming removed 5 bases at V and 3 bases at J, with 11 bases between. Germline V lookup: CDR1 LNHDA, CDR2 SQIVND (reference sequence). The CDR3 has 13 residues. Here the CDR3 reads CASSRAGFYEQYF. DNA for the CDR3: TGTGCCAGTAGTCGGGCGGGATTCTACGAGCAGTACTTC.

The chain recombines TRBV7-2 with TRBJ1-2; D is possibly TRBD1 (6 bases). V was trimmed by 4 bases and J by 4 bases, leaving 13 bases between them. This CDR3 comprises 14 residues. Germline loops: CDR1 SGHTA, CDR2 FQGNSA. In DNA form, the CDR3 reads TGTGCCAGCAGCTCCCCCCCGGGGGCCTATGGCTACACCTTC. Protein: CASSSPPGAYGYTF.

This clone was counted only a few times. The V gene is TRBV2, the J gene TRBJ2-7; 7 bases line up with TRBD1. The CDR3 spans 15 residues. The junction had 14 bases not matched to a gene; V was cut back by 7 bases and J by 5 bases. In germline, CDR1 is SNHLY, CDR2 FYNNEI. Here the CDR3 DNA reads TGTGCCAGCATTGCGGCACAGGGGTTTGGCCACGAGCAGTACTTC. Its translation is CASIAAQGFGHEQYF.

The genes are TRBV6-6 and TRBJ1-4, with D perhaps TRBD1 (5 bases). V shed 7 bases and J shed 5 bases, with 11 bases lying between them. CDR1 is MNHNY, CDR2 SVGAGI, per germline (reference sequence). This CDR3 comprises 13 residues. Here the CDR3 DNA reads TGTGCCAGCACTCTTCCAGGGAATGAAAAACTGTTTTTT. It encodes CASTLPGNEKLFF.

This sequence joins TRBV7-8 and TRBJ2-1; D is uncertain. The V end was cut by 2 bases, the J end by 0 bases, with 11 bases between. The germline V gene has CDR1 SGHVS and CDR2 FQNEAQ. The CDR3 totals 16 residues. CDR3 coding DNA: TGTGCCAGCAGCTTATGGGCGGATAGCTCCTACAATGAGCAGTTCTTC. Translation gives CASSLWADSSYNEQFF.

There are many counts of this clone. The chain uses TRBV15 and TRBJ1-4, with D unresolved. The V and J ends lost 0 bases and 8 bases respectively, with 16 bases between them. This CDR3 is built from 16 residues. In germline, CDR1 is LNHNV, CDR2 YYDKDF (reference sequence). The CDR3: CATSRDRGGGGEKLFF. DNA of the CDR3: TGTGCCACCAGCAGAGATCGGGGAGGTGGCGGGGAAAAACTGTTTTTT.

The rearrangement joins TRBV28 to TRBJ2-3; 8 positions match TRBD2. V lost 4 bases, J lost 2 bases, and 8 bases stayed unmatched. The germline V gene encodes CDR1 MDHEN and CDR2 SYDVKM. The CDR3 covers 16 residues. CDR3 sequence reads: CASSSYTSGVTDTQYF. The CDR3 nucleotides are TGTGCCAGCAGTTCCTACACTAGCGGAGTCACAGATACGCAGTATTTT.

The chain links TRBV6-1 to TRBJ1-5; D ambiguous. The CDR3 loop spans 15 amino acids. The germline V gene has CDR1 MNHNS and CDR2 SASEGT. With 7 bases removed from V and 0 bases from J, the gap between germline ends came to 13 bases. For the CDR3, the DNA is TGTGCCAGCAAGGTCAGCCAACTTAGCAATCAGCCCCAGCATTTT. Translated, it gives CASKVSQLSNQPQHF.

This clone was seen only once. CDR3 sequence reads: CASRNRGLRTGANVLTF. CDR3 sequence (DNA): TGCGCCAGCAGGAACAGGGGGCTAAGGACTGGGGCCAACGTCCTGACTTTC. The chain combines TRBV23-1 with TRBJ2-6, with 9 nucleotides matching TRBD1. TRBV23-1 is an ORF for which the function is uncertain. J gave up 2 bases and V 6 bases, and 8 bases lay outside the gene matches. The CDR3 runs 17 residues.

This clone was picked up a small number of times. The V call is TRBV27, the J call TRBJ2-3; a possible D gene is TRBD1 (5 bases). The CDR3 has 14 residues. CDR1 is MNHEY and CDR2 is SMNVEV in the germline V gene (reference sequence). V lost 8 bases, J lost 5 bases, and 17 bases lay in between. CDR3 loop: CASGKQGFGDTQYF. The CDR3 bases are TGTGCCAGCGGGAAGCAGGGTTTCGGAGATACGCAGTATTTT.

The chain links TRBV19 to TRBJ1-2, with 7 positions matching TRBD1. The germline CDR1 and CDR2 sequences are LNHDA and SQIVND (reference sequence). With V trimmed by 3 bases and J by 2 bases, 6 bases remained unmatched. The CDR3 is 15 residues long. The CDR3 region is CASSMEGAWNYGYTF. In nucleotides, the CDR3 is TGTGCCAGTAGTATGGAGGGGGCGTGGAACTATGGCTACACCTTC.

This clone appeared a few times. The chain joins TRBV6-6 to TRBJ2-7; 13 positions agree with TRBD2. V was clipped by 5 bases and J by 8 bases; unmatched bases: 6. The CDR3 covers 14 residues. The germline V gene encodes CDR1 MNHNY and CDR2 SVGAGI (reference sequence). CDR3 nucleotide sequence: TGTGCCAGCAGTCCTGGGACTAGCGGGAAGCAGCAGTACTTC. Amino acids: CASSPGTSGKQQYF.

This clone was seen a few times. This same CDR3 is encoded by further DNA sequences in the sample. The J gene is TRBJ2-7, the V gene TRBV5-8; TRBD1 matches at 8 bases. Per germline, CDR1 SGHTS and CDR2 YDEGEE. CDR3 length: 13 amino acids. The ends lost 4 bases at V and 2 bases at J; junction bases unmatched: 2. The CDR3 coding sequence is TGTGCCAGCAGCCTACAGGGGGCCTACGAGCAGTACTTC. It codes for CASSLQGAYEQYF.

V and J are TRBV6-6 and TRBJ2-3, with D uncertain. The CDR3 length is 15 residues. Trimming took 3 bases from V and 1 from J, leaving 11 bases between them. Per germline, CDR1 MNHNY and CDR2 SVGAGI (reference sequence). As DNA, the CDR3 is TGTGCCAGCAGTTATTTTGGTGAGGGCACAGATACGCAGTATTTT. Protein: CASSYFGEGTDTQYF.

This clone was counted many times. The CDR3: CASSPSLRNYEQYF. The CDR3 region has the DNA TGTGCCAGCAGCCCTTCCCTCCGGAACTACGAGCAGTACTTC. The rearrangement links TRBV13 to TRBJ2-7; unclear D gene. Trimming cost V 5 bases and J 3 bases, with 14 bases left between them. The CDR3 totals 14 residues. CDR1 and CDR2 (germline): PRHDT, FYEKMQ (reference sequence).

The CDR3 region has the DNA TGTGCCAGCAGTAGCGGGAGGAACCAATACGAGCAGTACTTC. This sequence encodes CASSSGRNQYEQYF. The chain recombines TRBV2 with TRBJ2-7; 9 bases are shared with TRBD2. Germline V lookup: CDR1 SNHLY, CDR2 FYNNEI. CDR3 length equals 14 residues. V shed 5 bases, J shed 4 bases, and the junction held 6 bases outside the gene matches.

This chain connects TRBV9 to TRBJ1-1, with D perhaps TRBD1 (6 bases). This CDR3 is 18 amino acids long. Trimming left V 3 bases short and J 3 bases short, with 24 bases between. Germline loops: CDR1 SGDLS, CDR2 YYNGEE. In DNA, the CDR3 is TGTGCCAGCAGCGAGCCTCTTGGGGGCGAGTCCTTAGACACTGAAGCTTTCTTT. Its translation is CASSEPLGGESLDTEAFF.